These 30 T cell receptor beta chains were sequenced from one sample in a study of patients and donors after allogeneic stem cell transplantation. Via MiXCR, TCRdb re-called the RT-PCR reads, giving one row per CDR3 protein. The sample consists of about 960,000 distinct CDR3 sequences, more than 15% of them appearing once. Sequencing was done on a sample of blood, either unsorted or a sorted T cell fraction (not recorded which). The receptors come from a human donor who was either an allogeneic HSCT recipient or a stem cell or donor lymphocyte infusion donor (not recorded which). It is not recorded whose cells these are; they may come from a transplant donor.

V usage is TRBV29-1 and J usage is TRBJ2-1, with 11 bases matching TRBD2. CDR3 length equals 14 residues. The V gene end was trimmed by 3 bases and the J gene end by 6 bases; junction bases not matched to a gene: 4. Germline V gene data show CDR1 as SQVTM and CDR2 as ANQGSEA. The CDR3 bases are TGCAGCGTTGATGTTCTAGCGGGAGGCAATGAGCAGTTCTTC. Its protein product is CSVDVLAGGNEQFF.

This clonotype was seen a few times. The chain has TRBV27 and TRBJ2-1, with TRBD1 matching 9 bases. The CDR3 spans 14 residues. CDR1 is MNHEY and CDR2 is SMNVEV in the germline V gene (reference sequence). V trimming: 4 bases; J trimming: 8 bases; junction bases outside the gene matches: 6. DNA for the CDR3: TGTGCCAGCAGTTACAGGGGGCGCACCGATGAGCAGTTCTTC. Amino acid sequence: CASSYRGRTDEQFF.

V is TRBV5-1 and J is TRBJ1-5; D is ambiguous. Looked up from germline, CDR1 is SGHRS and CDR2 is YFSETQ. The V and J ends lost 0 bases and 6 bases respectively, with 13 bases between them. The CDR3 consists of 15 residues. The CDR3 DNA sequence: TGCGCCAGCAGCTTGGTCGCGGGCAACAGTCAGCCCCAGCATTTT. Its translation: CASSLVAGNSQPQHF.

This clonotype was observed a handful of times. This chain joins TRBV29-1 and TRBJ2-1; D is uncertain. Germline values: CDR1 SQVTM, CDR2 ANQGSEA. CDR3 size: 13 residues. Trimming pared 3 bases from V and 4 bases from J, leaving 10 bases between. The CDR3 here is CSVEIPGYNEQFF. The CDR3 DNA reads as TGCAGCGTTGAGATCCCCGGATACAATGAGCAGTTCTTC.

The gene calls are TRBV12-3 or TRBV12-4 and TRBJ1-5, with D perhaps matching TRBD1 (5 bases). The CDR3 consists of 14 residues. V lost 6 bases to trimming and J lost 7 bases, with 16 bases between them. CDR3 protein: CASSYFIGGQPQHF. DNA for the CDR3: TGTGCCAGCAGCTACTTTATTGGGGGGCAGCCCCAGCATTTT.

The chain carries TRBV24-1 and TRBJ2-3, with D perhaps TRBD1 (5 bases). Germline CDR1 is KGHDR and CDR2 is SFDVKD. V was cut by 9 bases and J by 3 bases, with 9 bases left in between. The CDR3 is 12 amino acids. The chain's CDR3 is CATQGGTDTQYF. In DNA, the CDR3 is TGTGCCACCCAGGGTGGAACAGATACGCAGTATTTT.

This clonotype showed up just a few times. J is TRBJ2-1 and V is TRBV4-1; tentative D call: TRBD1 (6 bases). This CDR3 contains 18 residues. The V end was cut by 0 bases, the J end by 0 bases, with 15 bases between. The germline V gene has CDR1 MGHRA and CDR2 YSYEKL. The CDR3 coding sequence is TGCGCCAGCAGCCAAGAAGACAGGTTCCCTCCCTCCTACAATGAGCAGTTCTTC. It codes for CASSQEDRFPPSYNEQFF.

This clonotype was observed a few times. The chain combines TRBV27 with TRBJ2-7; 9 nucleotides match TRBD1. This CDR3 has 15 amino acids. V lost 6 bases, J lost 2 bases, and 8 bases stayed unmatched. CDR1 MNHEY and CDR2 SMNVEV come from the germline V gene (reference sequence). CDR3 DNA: TGTGCCAGCAGCCCTCGGGGACAGGGTCCCTACGAGCAGTACTTC. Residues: CASSPRGQGPYEQYF.

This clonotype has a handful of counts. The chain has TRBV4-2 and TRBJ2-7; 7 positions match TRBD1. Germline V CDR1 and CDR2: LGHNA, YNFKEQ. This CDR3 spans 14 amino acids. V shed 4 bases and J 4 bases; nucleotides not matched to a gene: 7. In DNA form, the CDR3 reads TGTGCCAGCAGCCCATGGGACAGAGAATACGAGCAGTACTTC. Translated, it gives CASSPWDREYEQYF.

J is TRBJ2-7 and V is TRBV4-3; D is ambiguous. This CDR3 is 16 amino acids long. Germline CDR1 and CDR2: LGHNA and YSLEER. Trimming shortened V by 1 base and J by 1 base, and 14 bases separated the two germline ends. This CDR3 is CASSQAVGDGSYEQYF. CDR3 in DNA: TGCGCCAGCAGCCAAGCGGTAGGCGATGGGTCCTACGAGCAGTACTTC.

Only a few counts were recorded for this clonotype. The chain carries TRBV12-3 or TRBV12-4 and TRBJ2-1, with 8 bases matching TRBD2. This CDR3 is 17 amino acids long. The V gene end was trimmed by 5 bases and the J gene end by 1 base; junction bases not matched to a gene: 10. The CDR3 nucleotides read TGTGCCAGCAGTGATCTGACCGGGAGGGGGTCCTACAATGAGCAGTTCTTC. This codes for CASSDLTGRGSYNEQFF.

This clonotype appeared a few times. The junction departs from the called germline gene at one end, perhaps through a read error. The CDR3 DNA reads as TGTGCCAGCAGTCCACAACGGACAGGGAACGCCGGGGAGCTGTTTTTT. Translation gives CASSPQRTGNAGELFF. This chain links TRBV27 with TRBJ2-2; 8 bases align to TRBD1. The CDR3 has 16 amino acids. Per the germline V gene, CDR1 is MNHEY and CDR2 is SMNVEV (reference sequence).

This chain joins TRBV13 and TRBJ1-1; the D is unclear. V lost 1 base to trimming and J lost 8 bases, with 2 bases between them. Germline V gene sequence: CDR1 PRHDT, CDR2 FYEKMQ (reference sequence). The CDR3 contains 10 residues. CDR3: CASSLEEAFF. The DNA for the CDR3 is TGTGCCAGCAGCTTAGAGGAAGCTTTCTTT.

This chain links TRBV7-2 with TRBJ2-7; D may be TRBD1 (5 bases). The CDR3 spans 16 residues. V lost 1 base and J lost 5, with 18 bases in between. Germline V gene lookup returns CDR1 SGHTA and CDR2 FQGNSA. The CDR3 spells CASSLVSFGRVHEQYV. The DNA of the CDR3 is TGTGCCAGCAGCTTAGTTTCGTTCGGCAGGGTCCACGAGCAGTACGTC.

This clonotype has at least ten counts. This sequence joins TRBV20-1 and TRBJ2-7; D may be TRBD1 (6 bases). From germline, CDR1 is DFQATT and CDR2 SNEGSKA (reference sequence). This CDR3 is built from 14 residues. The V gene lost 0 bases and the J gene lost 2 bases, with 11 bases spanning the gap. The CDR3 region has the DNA TGCAGTGCTAGAGATTCGGCAGGGGCCTACGAGCAGTACTTC. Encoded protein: CSARDSAGAYEQYF.

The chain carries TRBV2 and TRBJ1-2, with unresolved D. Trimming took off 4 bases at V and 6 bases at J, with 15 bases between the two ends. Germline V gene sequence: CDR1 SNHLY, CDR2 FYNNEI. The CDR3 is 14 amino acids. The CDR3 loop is CASSGLRGSNGYTF. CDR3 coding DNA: TGTGCCAGCAGTGGTTTAAGAGGGTCTAATGGCTACACCTTC.

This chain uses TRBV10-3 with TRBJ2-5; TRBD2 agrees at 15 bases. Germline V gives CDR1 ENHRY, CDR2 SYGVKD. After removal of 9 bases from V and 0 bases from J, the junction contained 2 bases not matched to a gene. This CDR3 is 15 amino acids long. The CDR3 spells CAIGLAGGDQETQYF. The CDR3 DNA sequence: TGTGCCATAGGACTAGCGGGGGGGGACCAAGAGACCCAGTACTTC.

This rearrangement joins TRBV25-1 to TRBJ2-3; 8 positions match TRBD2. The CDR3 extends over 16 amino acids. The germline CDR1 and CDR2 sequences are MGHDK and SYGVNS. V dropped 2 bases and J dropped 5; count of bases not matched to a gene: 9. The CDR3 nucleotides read TGTGCCAGCAGTGAACGAGGGCGGGAGGTAGGAGATACGCAGTATTTT. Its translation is CASSERGREVGDTQYF.

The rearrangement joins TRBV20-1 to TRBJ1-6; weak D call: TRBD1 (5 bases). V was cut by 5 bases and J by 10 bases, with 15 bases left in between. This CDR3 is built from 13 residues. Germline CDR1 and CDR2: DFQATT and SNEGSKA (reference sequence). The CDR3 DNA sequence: TGCAGTGCTCGAAGTGGGGGGGGGTCACCCCTCCACTTT. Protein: CSARSGGGSPLHF.

CDR3 nucleotides: TGTGCCACCCAAACGGGTCTTTGTGGCTACACCTTC. Its protein product is CATQTGLCGYTF. This chain links TRBV2 with TRBJ1-2; D gene unclear. The length of the CDR3 is 12 residues. The V gene's germline CDR1 is SNHLY and CDR2 FYNNEI. V lost 10 bases and J 7 bases, leaving 16 bases between the germline ends.

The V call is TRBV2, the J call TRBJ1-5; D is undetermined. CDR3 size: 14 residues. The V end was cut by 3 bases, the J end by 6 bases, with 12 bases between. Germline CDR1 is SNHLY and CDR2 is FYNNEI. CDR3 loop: CASSDSFSRQPQHF. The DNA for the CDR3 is TGTGCCAGCAGTGACAGCTTCTCTCGTCAGCCCCAGCATTTT.

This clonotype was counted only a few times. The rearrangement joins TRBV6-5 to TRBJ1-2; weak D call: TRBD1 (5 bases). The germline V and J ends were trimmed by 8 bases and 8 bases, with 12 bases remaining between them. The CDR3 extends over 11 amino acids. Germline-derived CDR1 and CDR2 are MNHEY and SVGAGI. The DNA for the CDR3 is TGTGCCAGCGGGGGACGACAAGGCTACACCTTC. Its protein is CASGGRQGYTF.

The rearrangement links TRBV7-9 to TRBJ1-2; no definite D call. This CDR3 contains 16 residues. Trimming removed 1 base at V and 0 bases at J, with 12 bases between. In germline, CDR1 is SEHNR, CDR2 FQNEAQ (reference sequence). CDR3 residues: CASSLVGVPTNYGYTF. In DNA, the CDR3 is TGTGCCAGCAGCTTAGTCGGCGTGCCCACTAACTATGGCTACACCTTC.

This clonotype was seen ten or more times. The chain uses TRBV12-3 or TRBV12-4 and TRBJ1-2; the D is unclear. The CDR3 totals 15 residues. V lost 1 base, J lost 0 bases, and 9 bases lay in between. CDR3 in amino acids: CASSLVGGSNYGYTF. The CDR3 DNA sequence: TGTGCCAGCAGTTTAGTAGGCGGTTCTAACTATGGCTACACCTTC.

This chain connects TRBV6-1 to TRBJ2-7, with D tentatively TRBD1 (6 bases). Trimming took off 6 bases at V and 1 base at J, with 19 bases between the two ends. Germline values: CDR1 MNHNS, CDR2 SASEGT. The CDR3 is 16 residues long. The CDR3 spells CASRAGTSTGSYEQYF. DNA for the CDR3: TGTGCCAGCAGAGCCGGGACATCAACCGGATCCTACGAGCAGTACTTC.

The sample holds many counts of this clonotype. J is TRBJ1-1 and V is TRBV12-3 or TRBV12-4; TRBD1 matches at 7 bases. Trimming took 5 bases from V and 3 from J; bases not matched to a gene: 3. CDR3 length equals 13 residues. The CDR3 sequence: CASSNRGDTEAFF. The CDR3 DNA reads TGTGCCAGCAGTAACAGGGGCGACACTGAAGCTTTCTTT.

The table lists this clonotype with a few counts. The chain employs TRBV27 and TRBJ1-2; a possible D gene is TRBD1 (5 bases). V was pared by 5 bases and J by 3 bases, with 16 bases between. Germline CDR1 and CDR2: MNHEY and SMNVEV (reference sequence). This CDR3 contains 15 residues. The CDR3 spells CASSKRPGLDYGYTF. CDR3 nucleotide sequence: TGTGCCAGCAGTAAACGACCGGGGCTCGACTATGGCTACACCTTC.

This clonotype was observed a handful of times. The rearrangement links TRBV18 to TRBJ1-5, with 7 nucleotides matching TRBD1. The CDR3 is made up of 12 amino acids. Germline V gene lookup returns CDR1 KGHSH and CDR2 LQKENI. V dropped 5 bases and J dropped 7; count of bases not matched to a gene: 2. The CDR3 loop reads CASSATGQPQHF. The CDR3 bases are TGTGCCAGCTCAGCGACAGGGCAGCCCCAGCATTTT.

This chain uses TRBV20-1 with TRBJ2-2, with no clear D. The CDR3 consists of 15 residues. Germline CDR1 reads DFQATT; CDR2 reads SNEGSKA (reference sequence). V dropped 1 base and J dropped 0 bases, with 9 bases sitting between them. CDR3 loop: CSARVDGTNTGELFF. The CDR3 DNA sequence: TGCAGTGCTAGAGTAGACGGAACGAACACCGGGGAGCTGTTTTTT.

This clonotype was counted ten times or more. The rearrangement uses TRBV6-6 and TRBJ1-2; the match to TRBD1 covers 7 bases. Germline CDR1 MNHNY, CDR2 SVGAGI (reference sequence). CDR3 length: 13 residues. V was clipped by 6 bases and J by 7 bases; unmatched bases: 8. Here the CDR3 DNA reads TGTGCCAGCAGAGACCCCGGGACAGCTGGCTACACCTTC. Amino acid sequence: CASRDPGTAGYTF.